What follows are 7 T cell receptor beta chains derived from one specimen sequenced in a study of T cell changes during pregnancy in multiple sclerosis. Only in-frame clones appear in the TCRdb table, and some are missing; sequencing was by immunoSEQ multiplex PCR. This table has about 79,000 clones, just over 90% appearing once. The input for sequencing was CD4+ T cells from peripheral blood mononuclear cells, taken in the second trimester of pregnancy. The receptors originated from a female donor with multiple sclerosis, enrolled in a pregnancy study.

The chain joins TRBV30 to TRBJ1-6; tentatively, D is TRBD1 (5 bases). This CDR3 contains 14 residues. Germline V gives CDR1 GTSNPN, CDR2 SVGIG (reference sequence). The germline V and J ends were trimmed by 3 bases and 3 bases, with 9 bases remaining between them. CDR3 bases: TGTGCCTGGAGAATAAGGGGCTATAATTCACCCCTCCACTTT. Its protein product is CAWRIRGYNSPLHF.

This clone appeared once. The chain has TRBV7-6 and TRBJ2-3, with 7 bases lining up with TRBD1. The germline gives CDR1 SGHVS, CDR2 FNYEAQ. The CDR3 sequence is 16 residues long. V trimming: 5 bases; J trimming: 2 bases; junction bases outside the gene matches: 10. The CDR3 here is CASSLRAGTATDTQYF. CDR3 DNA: TGTGCCAGCAGCCTGAGAGCCGGGACAGCCACAGATACGCAGTATTTT. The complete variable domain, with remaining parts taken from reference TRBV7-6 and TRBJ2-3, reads GAGVSQSPRYKVTKRGQDVALRCDPISGHVSLYWYRQALGQGPEFLTYFNYEAQQDKSGLPNDRFSAERPEGSISTLTIQRTEQRDSAMYRCASSLRAGTATDTQYFGPGTRLTVL.

Here the CDR3 DNA reads TGCGCCAGCAGCACGGGACAGGACCGTCTAGCCAAAAACATTCAGTACTTC. Translating gives CASSTGQDRLAKNIQYF. The chain uses TRBV5-1 and TRBJ2-4; 8 bases align to TRBD1. This CDR3 is 17 amino acids long. Germline CDR1 is SGHRS and CDR2 is YFSETQ. V was clipped by 4 bases and J by 0 bases; unmatched bases: 9. The whole variable domain, remainder taken from reference TRBV5-1 and TRBJ2-4, is KAGVTQTPRYLIKTRGQQVTLSCSPISGHRSVSWYQQTPGQGLQFLFEYFSETQRNKGNFPGRFSGRQFSNSRSEMNVSTLELGDSALYLCASSTGQDRLAKNIQYFGAGTRLSVL.

The CDR3 DNA is TGTGCCAGCAGCTGGACAGGGGGCTACGATGAAAAACTGTTTTTT. It specifies CASSWTGGYDEKLFF. The chain employs TRBV5-6 and TRBJ1-4; 11 nucleotides align to TRBD1. The V gene end was trimmed by 3 bases and the J gene end by 6 bases; junction bases not matched to a gene: 4. The CDR3 has 15 amino acids. Germline loops: CDR1 SGHDT, CDR2 YYEEEE.

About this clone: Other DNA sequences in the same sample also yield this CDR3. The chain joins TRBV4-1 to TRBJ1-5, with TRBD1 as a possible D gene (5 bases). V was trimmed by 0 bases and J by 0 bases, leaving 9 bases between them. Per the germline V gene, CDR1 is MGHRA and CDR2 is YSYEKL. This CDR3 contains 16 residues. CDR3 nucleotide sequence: TGCGCCAGCAGCCAAGATCCCGGGGGTAGCAATCAGCCCCAGCATTTT. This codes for CASSQDPGGSNQPQHF.

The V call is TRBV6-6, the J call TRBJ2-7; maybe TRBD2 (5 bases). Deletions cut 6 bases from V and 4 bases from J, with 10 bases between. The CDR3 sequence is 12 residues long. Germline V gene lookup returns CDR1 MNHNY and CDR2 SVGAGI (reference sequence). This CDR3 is CASRDLLYEQYF. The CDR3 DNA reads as TGTGCCAGCAGGGACTTGTTATACGAGCAGTACTTC.

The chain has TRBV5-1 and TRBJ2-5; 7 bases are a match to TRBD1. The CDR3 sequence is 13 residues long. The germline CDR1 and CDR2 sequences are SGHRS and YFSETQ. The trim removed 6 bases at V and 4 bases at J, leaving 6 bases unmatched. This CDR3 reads CASTDRAGETQYF. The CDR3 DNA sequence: TGCGCCAGCACCGACAGGGCGGGAGAGACCCAGTACTTC.